Following are 7 T cell receptor beta chains from one sample sequenced in a study of radiotherapy plus CTLA-4 blockade in lung cancer. The protocol was immunoSEQ multiplex PCR, while the TCRdb copy is restricted to in-frame clones and leaves out a portion. This table has under 65,000 clones, roughly four fifths appearing once. The material was peripheral blood, obtained from a patient treated with radiotherapy plus ipilimumab. Receptor source: a human donor with non-small cell lung cancer whose response to radiotherapy plus ipilimumab could not be evaluated.

The chain recombines TRBV30 with TRBJ1-4; D ambiguous. The CDR3 is made up of 15 amino acids. The germline V gene encodes CDR1 GTSNPN and CDR2 SVGIG (reference sequence). Between the trimmed V and J ends, which lost 0 bases and 2 bases, there was a span of 10 bases. This chain's CDR3 is CAWSVPRVTNEKLFF. The CDR3 region has the DNA TGTGCCTGGAGTGTACCTAGAGTGACTAATGAAAAACTGTTTTTT.

The rearrangement links TRBV7-2 to TRBJ2-3; the match to TRBD2 covers 11 bases. CDR1 and CDR2 (germline): SGHTA, FQGNSA. This CDR3 has 14 amino acids. V gave up 6 bases and J gave up 6 bases; unmatched junction bases: 5. The CDR3 nucleotides are TGTGCCAGCAGTAGCGGGGGGGCGGTGGATACGCAGTATTTT. It codes for CASSSGGAVDTQYF.

The chain is built from TRBV19 and TRBJ2-3; 8 bases line up with TRBD2. The germline V gene encodes CDR1 LNHDA and CDR2 SQIVND (reference sequence). This CDR3 region has 14 residues. After removal of 4 bases from V and 2 bases from J, the junction contained 2 bases not matched to a gene. The CDR3 here is CASSSGRITDTQYF. The CDR3 DNA sequence: TGTGCCAGTAGTAGCGGGAGGATCACAGATACGCAGTATTTT.

This clone showed up just once. CDR3 DNA sequence: TGTGCCAGTAGTATCGGGGGGGCTATCGGCTATGGCTACACCTTC. This translates into CASSIGGAIGYGYTF. The chain joins TRBV19 to TRBJ1-2; weak D call: TRBD1 (6 bases). The germline gives CDR1 LNHDA, CDR2 SQIVND (reference sequence). The CDR3 is made up of 15 amino acids. The ends were cut back, 3 bases at V and 4 bases at J, with 15 bases in the middle.

The CDR3 DNA reads TGTGCCAGCAGTGATAGAAAGCGGGTTGGGGCCAACGTCCTGACTTTC. This translates into CASSDRKRVGANVLTF. V is TRBV6-1 and J is TRBJ2-6, with a possible D match to TRBD2 (6 bases). CDR1 and CDR2 (germline): MNHNS, SASEGT. Trimming stripped 3 bases from V and 3 bases from J, with 12 bases between. This CDR3 comprises 16 residues.

The chain has TRBV5-1 and TRBJ2-1; no definite D call. Per germline, CDR1 SGHRS and CDR2 YFSETQ. The CDR3 sequence is 15 residues long. The V and J ends lost 0 bases and 8 bases respectively, with 15 bases between them. CDR3 sequence (DNA): TGCGCCAGCAGCTTGGACGGAACGCGGATAGATGAGCAGTTCTTC. This codes for CASSLDGTRIDEQFF.

About this clone itself: The identical CDR3 is also encoded by other nucleotide sequences in the sample. The gene calls are TRBV6-1 and TRBJ2-2, with D tentatively TRBD2 (5 bases). The CDR3 is made up of 15 amino acids. CDR1 is MNHNS, CDR2 SASEGT, per germline. V gave up 5 bases and J gave up 2 bases, with 12 bases separating them. CDR3 protein: CASSRRTANTGELFF. The CDR3 DNA follows: TGTGCCAGCAGTCGCCGGACTGCAAACACCGGGGAGCTGTTTTTT.